The source of this T cell receptor beta chain is a study of OX40 agonist ivuxolimab in advanced cancers. Assay used: immunoSEQ multiplex PCR; TCRdb lists only in-frame clones, some missing. The sample lists about 93,000 clones, roughly 94% occurring once. Autoimmune disease history or systemic immunosuppression led to patient exclusion. From germline, CDR1 is SGHDT and CDR2 YYEEEE. The CDR3 has 16 amino acids. V lost 0 bases to trimming and J lost 6 bases; unmatched junction nucleotides: 9. The input for sequencing was CD4+ or CD8+ T cells sorted from blood, taken in a trial of the OX40 agonist ivuxolimab. The sequence derives from an adult with an advanced solid tumor such as melanoma, head and neck, liver or kidney cancer. This chain links TRBV5-6 with TRBJ1-1; TRBD1 agrees at 9 bases. In DNA, the CDR3 is TGTGCCAGCAGCTTGGGGCCCCGGGACAGGGATGCTGAAGCTTTCTTT. This codes for CASSLGPRDRDAEAFF.